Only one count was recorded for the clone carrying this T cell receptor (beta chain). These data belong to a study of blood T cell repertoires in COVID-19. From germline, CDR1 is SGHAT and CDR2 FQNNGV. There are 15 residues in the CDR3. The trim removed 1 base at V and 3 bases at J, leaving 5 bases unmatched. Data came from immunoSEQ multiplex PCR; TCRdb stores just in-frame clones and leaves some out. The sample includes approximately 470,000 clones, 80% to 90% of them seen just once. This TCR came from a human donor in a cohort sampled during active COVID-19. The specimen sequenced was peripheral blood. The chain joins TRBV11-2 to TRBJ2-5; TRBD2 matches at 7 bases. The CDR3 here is CASSLGQGLEETQYF. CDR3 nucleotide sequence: TGTGCCAGCAGCTTAGGACAAGGACTAGAAGAGACCCAGTACTTC.